Each of the 16 T cell receptor beta chains below was sequenced from the same sample in a study of blood T cell repertoires in COVID-19. TCRdb's copy holds only in-frame clones and misses some; the assay was immunoSEQ multiplex PCR. The profile shows 250,000 to 300,000 clones, approximately 82% of them singletons. Input material: peripheral blood. The source is a woman aged 18-29 years with acute or convalescent COVID-19.

V and J are TRBV3-1 (or the pseudogene TRBV3-2) and TRBJ2-5; unclear D gene. Germline V gene lookup returns CDR1 LGHDT and CDR2 YNNKEL (reference sequence). The CDR3 contains 12 residues. Trimming removed 3 bases at V and 7 bases at J, with 9 bases between. The CDR3 sequence: CASSQKPWTQYF. The CDR3 DNA reads as TGTGCCAGCAGCCAGAAGCCCTGGACCCAGTACTTC.

The chain joins TRBV12-3 or TRBV12-4 to TRBJ1-1, with D unresolved. The V end lost 3 bases, the J end lost 1 base, and 6 bases lay between the germline ends. The length of the CDR3 is 13 residues. The CDR3 DNA follows: TGTGCCAGCAGTTTTGGGCGGAACACTGAAGCTTTCTTT. Protein product: CASSFGRNTEAFF.

This clone was seen only once. The chain combines TRBV4-2 with TRBJ1-6; D perhaps matches TRBD1 (5 bases). The germline CDR1 and CDR2 sequences are LGHNA and YNFKEQ. Trimming removed 0 bases from V and 8 bases from J, with 17 bases in between. This CDR3 spans 17 amino acids. The CDR3, as DNA: TGTGCCAGCAGCCAAGATAACCGGGGGGGAGGGGATTCACCCCTCCACTTT. It yields the protein CASSQDNRGGGDSPLHF.

The gene calls are TRBV7-2 and TRBJ2-4; the match to TRBD2 covers 8 bases. Germline assignment: CDR1 SGHTA and CDR2 FQGNSA. The V gene end was trimmed by 1 base and the J gene end by 7 bases; junction bases not matched to a gene: 0. This CDR3 has 13 amino acids. The CDR3 loop reads CASSLGGGNIQYF. CDR3 nucleotide sequence: TGTGCCAGCAGCTTAGGCGGGGGGAACATTCAGTACTTC.

This clone was recorded once. V gene TRBV7-6 combines with J gene TRBJ2-1, with 10 bases fitting TRBD2. The V gene end was trimmed by 4 bases and the J gene end by 4 bases; junction bases not matched to a gene: 10. The CDR3 consists of 17 residues. Germline V gene lookup returns CDR1 SGHVS and CDR2 FNYEAQ. CDR3 protein: CASSYPASGSAYNEQFF. The CDR3, as DNA: TGTGCCAGCAGCTACCCGGCTAGCGGGAGTGCGTACAATGAGCAGTTCTTC.

The gene calls are TRBV5-4 and TRBJ1-6; TRBD1 matches 9 bases. Per the germline V gene, CDR1 is SGHNT and CDR2 is YYREEE (reference sequence). With 5 bases clipped from V and 7 bases from J, the junction kept 7 bases outside the gene matches. There are 15 residues in the CDR3. This CDR3 reads CASREQGALNSPLHF. The CDR3 coding sequence is TGTGCCAGCAGGGAACAGGGGGCATTGAATTCACCCCTCCACTTT.

CDR3 residues: CASSPGTGAEAFF. CDR3 nucleotides: TGTGCCAGCAGCCCTGGGACAGGGGCTGAAGCTTTCTTT. This chain uses TRBV4-2 with TRBJ1-1; 10 positions match TRBD1. This CDR3 has 13 residues. The V and J ends lost 4 bases and 6 bases, in that order; junction bases with no gene match: 2. Germline lookup yields CDR1 LGHNA and CDR2 YNFKEQ.

The gene calls are TRBV6-2 or TRBV6-3 and TRBJ1-1; D perhaps matches TRBD1 (6 bases). This CDR3 has 15 residues. V was shortened by 4 bases and J by 5 bases, with 17 bases between the two germline ends. Looked up from germline, CDR1 is MNHEY and CDR2 is SVGEGT. In nucleotides, the CDR3 is TGTGCCAGCAGTTTTTATCCCCCGACAGGTACTGAAGCTTTCTTT. Encoded protein: CASSFYPPTGTEAFF.

J is TRBJ2-1 and V is TRBV12-3 or TRBV12-4; TRBD1 matches at 7 bases. V shed 5 bases, J shed 11 bases, and the junction held 3 bases outside the gene matches. This CDR3 contains 11 residues. The CDR3 reads CASSTRGQQFF. The CDR3 DNA follows: TGTGCCAGCAGTACGAGGGGGCAGCAGTTCTTC.

This chain connects TRBV5-1 to TRBJ2-2; TRBD2 agrees at 10 bases. The trim removed 4 bases at V and 3 bases at J, leaving 9 bases unmatched. This CDR3 has 17 amino acids. The germline V gene has CDR1 SGHRS and CDR2 YFSETQ. CDR3 bases: TGCGCCAGCAGCCCTACCCGGACTAGCGGATACACCGGGGAGCTGTTTTTT. It codes for CASSPTRTSGYTGELFF. Full variable domain (outside the CDR3, taken from reference TRBV5-1 and TRBJ2-2): KAGVTQTPRYLIKTRGQQVTLSCSPISGHRSVSWYQQTPGQGLQFLFEYFSETQRNKGNFPGRFSGRQFSNSRSEMNVSTLELGDSALYLCASSPTRTSGYTGELFFGEGSRLTVL.

Of note for this clone: Sequence at one end of the junction differs from germline and may be a read error. The V gene is TRBV12-3 or TRBV12-4, the J gene TRBJ2-5; D might be TRBD2 (5 bases). The CDR3 covers 13 residues. CDR3 sequence: CASSLARQETQYF. The CDR3 coding sequence is TGTGCCAGCAGTCTAGCTAGACAAGAGACCCAGTACTTC.

This rearrangement joins TRBV6-2 or TRBV6-3 to TRBJ2-2; a possible D gene is TRBD2 (6 bases). Germline-derived CDR1 and CDR2 are MNHEY and SVGEGT. This CDR3 contains 14 residues. V lost 6 bases, J lost 3 bases, and 11 bases lay in between. CDR3 in DNA: TGTGCCAGCAGCCCGGGACTCCACACCGGGGAGCTGTTTTTT. This gives the protein CASSPGLHTGELFF.

The rearrangement uses TRBV9 and TRBJ2-2; TRBD1 matches at 8 bases. Trimming cost V 8 bases and J 1 base; bases outside gene matches: 1. CDR3 length: 13 residues. CDR1 and CDR2 (germline): SGDLS, YYNGEE. CDR3: CASGQGNTGELFF. In nucleotides, the CDR3 is TGTGCCAGTGGACAGGGGAACACCGGGGAGCTGTTTTTT.

This clone was detected only a few times. The chain combines TRBV7-8 with TRBJ1-1; weak D call: TRBD1 (5 bases). V gave up 4 bases and J gave up 1 base, with 13 bases separating them. CDR1 is SGHVS, CDR2 FQNEAQ, per germline. There are 15 residues in the CDR3. The CDR3 spells CASSWYSGGNTEAFF. The CDR3, as DNA: TGTGCCAGCAGCTGGTACTCCGGGGGGAACACTGAAGCTTTCTTT.

V and J are TRBV30 and TRBJ1-2, with D unclear. This CDR3 has 17 amino acids. Germline CDR1 reads GTSNPN; CDR2 reads SVGIG (reference sequence). V lost 2 bases and J lost 0, with 19 bases in between. Here the CDR3 DNA reads TGTGCCTGGAGTCCCTTCCCCAAAGTAACTCCTAACTATGGCTACACCTTC. It specifies CAWSPFPKVTPNYGYTF.

CDR3 region: CASSPPAGLAKNIQYF. The DNA for the CDR3 is TGTGCCAGCAGCCCTCCGGCAGGCCTAGCCAAAAACATTCAGTACTTC. The chain combines TRBV7-9 with TRBJ2-4, with unresolved D. This CDR3 is 16 amino acids long. The germline V and J ends were trimmed by 5 bases and 0 bases, with 14 bases remaining between them. Germline CDR1 reads SEHNR; CDR2 reads FQNEAQ (reference sequence).